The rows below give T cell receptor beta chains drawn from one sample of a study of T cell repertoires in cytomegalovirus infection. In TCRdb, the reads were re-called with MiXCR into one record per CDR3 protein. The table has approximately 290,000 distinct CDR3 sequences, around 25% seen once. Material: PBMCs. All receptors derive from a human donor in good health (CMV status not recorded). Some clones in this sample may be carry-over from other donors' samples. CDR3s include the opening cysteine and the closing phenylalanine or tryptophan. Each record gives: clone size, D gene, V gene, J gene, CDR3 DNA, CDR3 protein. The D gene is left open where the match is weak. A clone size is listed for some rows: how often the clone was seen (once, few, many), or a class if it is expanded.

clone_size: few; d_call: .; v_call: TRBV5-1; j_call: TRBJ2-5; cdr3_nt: TGCGCCAGCAGCCCGGGACGGACCCAAGAGACCCAGTACTTC; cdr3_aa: CASSPGRTQETQYF
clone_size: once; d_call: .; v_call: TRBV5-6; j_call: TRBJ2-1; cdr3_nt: TGTGCCAGCAGCCTGGCGACGGGGGCGTACTACAATGAGCAGTTCTTC; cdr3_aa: CASSLATGAYYNEQFF
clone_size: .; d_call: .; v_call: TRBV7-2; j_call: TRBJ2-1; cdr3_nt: TGTGCCAGCAGAGGACTCCGCTCCTACAATGAGCAGTTCTTC; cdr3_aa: CASRGLRSYNEQFF
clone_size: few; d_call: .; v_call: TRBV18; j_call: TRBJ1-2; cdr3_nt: TGTGCCAGCTCACCCAGGACGGTATATGGCTACACCTTC; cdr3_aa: CASSPRTVYGYTF
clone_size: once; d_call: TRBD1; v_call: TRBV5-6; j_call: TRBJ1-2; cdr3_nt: TGTGCCAGCAGCACGACCCCCGGACAGGGAAGATATGGCTACACCTTC; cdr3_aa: CASSTTPGQGRYGYTF
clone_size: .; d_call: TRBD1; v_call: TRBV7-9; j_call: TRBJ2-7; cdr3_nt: TGTGCCAGCCACTCCTCAGGGGGCAGTTACGAGCAGTACTTC; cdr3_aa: CASHSSGGSYEQYF
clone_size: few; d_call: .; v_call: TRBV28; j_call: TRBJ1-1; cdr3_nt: TGTGCCAGCAGGTTAGACAATCGCGGCACTGAAGCTTTCTTT; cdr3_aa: CASRLDNRGTEAFF
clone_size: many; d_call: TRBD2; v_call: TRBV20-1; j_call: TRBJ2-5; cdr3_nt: TGCAGTGCTAGTAGGGGGACTAGCGGGGGAGAGACCCAGTACTTC; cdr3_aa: CSASRGTSGGETQYF
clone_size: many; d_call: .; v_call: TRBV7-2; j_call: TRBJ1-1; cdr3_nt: TGTGCCAGCAGCCCAAGGGGCACAGCCATGAACACTGAAGCTTTCTTT; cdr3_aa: CASSPRGTAMNTEAFF
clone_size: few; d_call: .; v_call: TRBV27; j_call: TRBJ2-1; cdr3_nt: TGTGCCAGCACTTTCCCGGGAGCGATCAATGAGCAGTTCTTC; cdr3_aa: CASTFPGAINEQFF
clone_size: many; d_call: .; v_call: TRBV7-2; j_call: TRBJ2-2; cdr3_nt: TGTGCCAGCAGCTTTCTGAGGGGGACCGGGGAGCTGTTTTTT; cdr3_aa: CASSFLRGTGELFF
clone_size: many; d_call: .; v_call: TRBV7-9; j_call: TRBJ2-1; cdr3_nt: TGTGCCAGCAGCCCCACGAGCTCCTACAATGAGCAGTTCTTC; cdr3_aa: CASSPTSSYNEQFF
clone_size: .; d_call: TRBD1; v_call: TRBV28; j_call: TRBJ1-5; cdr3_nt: TGTGCCAGCAGACAGGGGGGCGGTGGAAGCAATCAGCCCCAGCATTTT; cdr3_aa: CASRQGGGGSNQPQHF
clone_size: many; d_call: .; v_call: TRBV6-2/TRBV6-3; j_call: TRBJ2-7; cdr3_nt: TGTGCCAGCAGTTACCAGGGTTCCCCCTACGAGCAGTACTTC; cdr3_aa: CASSYQGSPYEQYF
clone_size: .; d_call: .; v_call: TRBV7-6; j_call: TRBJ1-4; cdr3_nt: TGTGCCAGCAGCCTTACAGACACAACTAATGAAAAACTGTTTTTT; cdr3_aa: CASSLTDTTNEKLFF
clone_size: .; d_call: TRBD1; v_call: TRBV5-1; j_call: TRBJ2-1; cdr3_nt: TGCGCCAGCAGCCGGGGACAGGGGCCCTACAATGAGCAGTTCTTC; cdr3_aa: CASSRGQGPYNEQFF
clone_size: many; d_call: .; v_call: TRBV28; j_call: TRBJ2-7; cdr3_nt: TGTGCCAGCACTCCGGGCCTCTACGAGCAGTACTTC; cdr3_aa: CASTPGLYEQYF
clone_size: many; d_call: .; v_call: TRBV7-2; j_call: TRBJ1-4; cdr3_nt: TGTGCCAGCAGCCCGGGACTTAGAAGTGAAAAACTGTTTTTT; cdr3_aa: CASSPGLRSEKLFF
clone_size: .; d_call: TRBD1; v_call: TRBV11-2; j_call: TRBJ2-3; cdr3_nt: TGTGCCAGCGGACGGAACAGGGGCCCAGATACGCAGTATTTT; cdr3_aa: CASGRNRGPDTQYF
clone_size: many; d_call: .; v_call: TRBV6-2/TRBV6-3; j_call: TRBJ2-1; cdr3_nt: TGTGCCAGCAGTTATTGGGGAACCCGTTCCAATGAGCAGTTCTTC; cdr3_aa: CASSYWGTRSNEQFF
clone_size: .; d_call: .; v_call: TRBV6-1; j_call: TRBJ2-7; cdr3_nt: TGTGCCAGCGGAACACGGACGGAAACCTACGAGCAGTACTTC; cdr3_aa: CASGTRTETYEQYF
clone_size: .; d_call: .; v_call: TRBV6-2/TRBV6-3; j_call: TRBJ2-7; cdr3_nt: TGTGCCAGCAGTTACTCGATACGGAGCCCATACGAGCAGTACTTC; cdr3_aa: CASSYSIRSPYEQYF
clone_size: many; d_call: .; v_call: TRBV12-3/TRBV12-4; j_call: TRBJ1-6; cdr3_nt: TGTGCCAGCAAGGCGGATTATAATTCACCCCTCCACTTT; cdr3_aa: CASKADYNSPLHF
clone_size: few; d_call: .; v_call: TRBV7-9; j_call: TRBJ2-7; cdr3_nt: TGTGCCAGCAGCTTACCACTACTAGGTCTCGAGCAGTACTTC; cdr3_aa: CASSLPLLGLEQYF
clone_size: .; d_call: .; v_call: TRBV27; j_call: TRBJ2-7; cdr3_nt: TGTGCCAGCAGTTTAGGGGGACCATGGTACGAGCAGTACTTC; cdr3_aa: CASSLGGPWYEQYF
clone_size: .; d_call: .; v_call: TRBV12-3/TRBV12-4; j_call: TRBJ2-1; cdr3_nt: TGTGCCAGCAGCCTCCCCGACAGTATCTACAATGAGCAGTTCTTC; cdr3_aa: CASSLPDSIYNEQFF
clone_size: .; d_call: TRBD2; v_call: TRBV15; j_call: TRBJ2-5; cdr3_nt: TGTGCCACTACCGGGACTAGCGAGGAGACCCAGTACTTC; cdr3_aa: CATTGTSEETQYF
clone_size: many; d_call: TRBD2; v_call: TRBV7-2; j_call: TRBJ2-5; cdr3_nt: TGTGCCAGCAGCTTAGTGGCTAGCGGGGCGCCCCGTCAAGAGACCCAGTACTTC; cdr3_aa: CASSLVASGAPRQETQYF
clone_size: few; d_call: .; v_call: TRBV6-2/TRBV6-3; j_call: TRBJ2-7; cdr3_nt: TGTGCCAGCAGGCAAAATACACTGGACTCCTACGAGCAGTACTTC; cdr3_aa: CASRQNTLDSYEQYF